Presented here are 7 T cell receptor beta chains from one specimen sequenced in a study of blood T cell repertoires in COVID-19 (dated by TCRdb to about 2020). Library preparation was by the immunoSEQ multiplex PCR assay. TCRdb re-hosts the immuneACCESS table, in-frame sequences only. Its copies lack some clones; in the studies checked, an unresolved V gene accounts for under half of them, and the cause for the rest is not known. The sample includes approximately 410,000 clones, with approximately 90% observed a single time. Approximately 1.5% of the sample belongs to the ten largest clones. Input material: peripheral blood. The receptors stem from a woman younger than 45 with active or convalescent COVID-19.

CDR3 protein: CASSEGGGTTKLTDTQYF. For the CDR3, the DNA is TGTGCCAGCAGCGAGGGGGGCGGGACTACGAAACTCACAGATACGCAGTATTTT. The rearrangement links TRBV13 to TRBJ2-3, with a weak D call TRBD2 (7 bases). The CDR3 sequence is 18 residues long. CDR1 is PRHDT and CDR2 is FYEKMQ in the germline V gene (reference sequence). Trimming left V 5 bases short and J 2 bases short, with 23 bases between.

This rearrangement joins TRBV19 to TRBJ1-6, with 9 nucleotides matching TRBD1. Germline trimming cut 5 bases from V and 9 bases from J; bases unmatched to any gene: 8. The CDR3 has 15 residues. CDR1 and CDR2 from the germline V gene are LNHDA and SQIVND (reference sequence). The CDR3 sequence is CASSPGTGKGSPLHF. The CDR3 region has the DNA TGTGCCAGTAGTCCCGGGACAGGGAAGGGTTCACCCCTCCACTTT. Full variable domain (outside the CDR3, taken from reference TRBV19 and TRBJ1-6): DGGITQSPKYLFRKEGQNVTLSCEQNLNHDAMYWYRQDPGQGLRLIYYSQIVNDFQKGDIAEGYSVSREKKESFPLTVTSAQKNPTAFYLCASSPGTGKGSPLHFGNGTRLTVT.

The J gene is TRBJ2-1, the V gene TRBV7-9; 11 bases line up with TRBD2. V lost 4 bases, J lost 4 bases, and 3 bases stayed unmatched. The CDR3 loop spans 15 amino acids. Germline assignment: CDR1 SEHNR and CDR2 FQNEAQ (reference sequence). CDR3 protein: CASSSGLAEYNEQFF. The CDR3 DNA reads TGTGCCAGCAGCTCGGGACTAGCGGAATACAATGAGCAGTTCTTC.

The chain uses TRBV27 and TRBJ2-2; the match to TRBD2 covers 10 bases. This CDR3 has 14 residues. Germline CDR1 reads MNHEY; CDR2 reads SMNVEV (reference sequence). V was clipped by 10 bases and J by 6 bases; unmatched bases: 8. The CDR3 here is CATAAGLAAGELFF. The CDR3 bases are TGTGCCACCGCCGCTGGACTAGCGGCCGGGGAGCTGTTTTTT.

This clone showed up just once. The V and J genes are TRBV5-1 and TRBJ1-2, with 10 bases fitting TRBD1. This CDR3 is built from 15 residues. Per germline, CDR1 SGHRS and CDR2 YFSETQ. The ends lost 4 bases at V and 6 bases at J; junction bases unmatched: 9. The CDR3 nucleotides are TGCGCCAGCAGCGAAGAGACAGGGGGCGCCCATGGCTACACCTTC. Protein product: CASSEETGGAHGYTF.

This clone was seen a single time. The CDR3 DNA reads TGTGCCAGCAGCGAGGGACAGCTCCTCGGGGAGCAGTACTTC. It translates to CASSEGQLLGEQYF. This chain connects TRBV7-9 to TRBJ2-7, with TRBD1 matching over 7 bases. V lost 5 bases, J lost 7 bases, and 11 bases stayed unmatched. CDR1 and CDR2 (germline): SEHNR, FQNEAQ (reference sequence). The CDR3 loop spans 14 amino acids. Full variable domain (outside the CDR3, taken from reference TRBV7-9 and TRBJ2-7): DTGVSQNPRHKITKRGQNVTFRCDPISEHNRLYWYRQTLGQGPEFLTYFQNEAQLEKSRLLSDRFSAERPKGSFSTLEIQRTEQGDSAMYLCASSEGQLLGEQYFGPGTRLTVT.

V usage is TRBV27 and J usage is TRBJ1-4; TRBD1 matches 8 bases. The CDR3 contains 15 residues. V was pared by 2 bases and J by 7 bases, with 6 bases of the junction left unmatched. Per germline, CDR1 MNHEY and CDR2 SMNVEV (reference sequence). Here the CDR3 reads CASSLGQGASEKLFF. CDR3 nucleotides: TGTGCCAGCAGTTTAGGGCAGGGGGCAAGTGAAAAACTGTTTTTT.